Presented here are 25 T cell receptor beta chains from one specimen sequenced in a study of regulatory T cells in long-lasting Graves disease. Indicated time point: newly diagnosed GD, antithyroid drugs for less than 3 months. RNA isolated from PBMCs was used to make the TCR library. For TCR beta, libraries came from iRepertoire HTBI primers and Arm-PCR of CDR3 regions. One entry per CDR3 protein results from TCRdb running MiXCR on the multiplex PCR reads. The sample lists roughly 400,000 distinct CDR3 sequences; around 15% were seen once. A further study also used this sample, focusing on T cells in Graves' hyperthyroidism and ophthalmopathy.

The sample in question was peripheral blood mononuclear cells (PBMCs), obtained at new diagnosis, from a patient treated with antithyroid drugs. All receptors derive from a woman younger than 30 with Graves disease.

This clonotype has only a few counts. This rearrangement joins TRBV9 to TRBJ2-1; TRBD2 is a possible D gene (6 bases). The V and J ends lost 0 bases and 5 bases respectively, with 9 bases between them. This CDR3 is built from 14 residues. The germline V gene encodes CDR1 SGDLS and CDR2 YYNGEE. CDR3 region: CASSVELADNEQFF. The CDR3 nucleotides read TGTGCCAGCAGCGTAGAACTAGCAGACAATGAGCAGTTCTTC.

In its sample, this clonotype was seen a few times. The V call is TRBV28, the J call TRBJ2-7, with a tentative D call TRBD2 (5 bases). Trimming pared 7 bases from V and 2 bases from J, leaving 21 bases between. Per the germline V gene, CDR1 is MDHEN and CDR2 is SYDVKM. CDR3 length: 16 amino acids. CDR3 nucleotide sequence: TGTGCCAGCACTCGTCGGGGTGGTCGGACGACCTACGAGCAGTACTTC. This codes for CASTRRGGRTTYEQYF.

The rearrangement uses TRBV4-1 and TRBJ2-2; D is uncertain. CDR1 is MGHRA and CDR2 is YSYEKL in the germline V gene. Trimming cost V 0 bases and J 5 bases, with 7 bases left between them. The CDR3 spans 14 residues. The CDR3 coding sequence is TGCGCCAGCAGCCAAGATCCCCAAACCGGGGAGCTGTTTTTT. Translated, it gives CASSQDPQTGELFF.

At least ten counts were recorded for this clonotype. The chain uses TRBV28 and TRBJ1-5; no clear D. The germline CDR1 and CDR2 sequences are MDHEN and SYDVKM. V lost 2 bases and J 4 bases, leaving 12 bases between the germline ends. The CDR3 length is 15 residues. The CDR3 DNA follows: TGTGCCAGCAGTTTAGGGGTGCAAGGAAATCAGCCCCAGCATTTT. This translates into CASSLGVQGNQPQHF.

This clonotype was counted many times. The chain recombines TRBV20-1 with TRBJ2-5, with a tentative D call TRBD1 (6 bases). The CDR3 length is 15 residues. V was pared by 3 bases and J by 5 bases, with 19 bases between. Germline V CDR1 and CDR2: DFQATT, SNEGSKA (reference sequence). CDR3 amino acids: CSASPQNRVLETQYF. The DNA of the CDR3 is TGCAGTGCTAGTCCTCAGAACAGGGTCTTGGAGACCCAGTACTTC.

As regards this clonotype: This may arise from a read error, as a much more abundant clone is one base away. The genes are TRBV2 and TRBJ2-3; TRBD2 is a possible D gene (6 bases). The end of the DNA fits TRBJ2-1 better, so the J call may be wrong. Germline-derived CDR1 and CDR2 are SNHLY and FYNNEI. The CDR3 is 13 amino acids. The CDR3 sequence: CASRRETSYEQFF. The CDR3 DNA is TGTGCCAGCCGGCGGGAAACCTCCTACGAGCAGTTCTTC.

For this clonotype: A far larger clone is only one base removed, so a read error is likely. The V and J genes are TRBV28 and TRBJ2-1; 9 bases agree with TRBD1. J was trimmed by 10 bases and V by 10 bases; bases with no gene match: 5. The CDR3 length is 11 residues. In germline, CDR1 is MDHEN, CDR2 SYDVKM. DNA of the CDR3: TGTGCCACCACAGGGGGCTACGAGCAGTTCTTC. Translated: CATTGGYEQFF.

This clonotype was recorded at least ten times. The chain is built from TRBV27 and TRBJ1-5, with 9 bases aligning to TRBD1. From germline, CDR1 is MNHEY and CDR2 SMNVEV (reference sequence). The CDR3 is 14 amino acids. The V segment lost 6 bases and the J segment 2 bases; nucleotides outside the gene matches: 2. The CDR3 is CASRRTGGNQPQHF. Here the CDR3 DNA reads TGTGCCAGCAGAAGGACAGGGGGCAATCAGCCCCAGCATTTT.

This clonotype was detected only a few times. This sequence joins TRBV12-3 or TRBV12-4 and TRBJ2-5, with D maybe TRBD2 (5 bases). The CDR3 totals 12 residues. V lost 10 bases and J 7 bases, leaving 16 bases between the germline ends. The CDR3 DNA is TGTGCCATCCGGCGGGCAGTAGGGACCCAGTACTTC. Amino acids: CAIRRAVGTQYF.

The rearrangement uses TRBV6-1 and TRBJ1-1; 7 bases align to TRBD1. The CDR3 is 16 residues long. Germline CDR1 reads MNHNS; CDR2 reads SASEGT. V was clipped by 7 bases and J by 6 bases; unmatched bases: 17. The CDR3 sequence: CASTSGTVFLSSEAFF. CDR3 coding DNA: TGTGCCAGCACCTCCGGGACAGTTTTTCTTTCTTCTGAAGCTTTCTTT.

The chain recombines TRBV3-1 with TRBJ2-1, with a possible D match to TRBD2 (6 bases). The J call is uncertain, as TRBJ2-7 better fits the DNA end. Germline CDR1 reads LGHDT; CDR2 reads YNNKEL (reference sequence). The CDR3 sequence is 15 residues long. CDR3: CASSQGRAGYNEQYF. Written as DNA, the CDR3 is TGTGCCAGCAGCCAAGGGAGGGCCGGGTACAATGAGCAGTACTTC.

Only a few counts were recorded for this clonotype. V is TRBV6-2 or TRBV6-3 and J is TRBJ1-2; maybe TRBD1 (5 bases). CDR3 length: 17 amino acids. Trimming left V 2 bases short and J 7 bases short, with 23 bases between. The germline CDR1 and CDR2 sequences are MNHEY and SVGEGT. As DNA, the CDR3 is TGTGCCAGCAGTTACCTCCACCTAGGGACCCCGGCGTCTGGCTACACCTTC. Protein product: CASSYLHLGTPASGYTF.

In DNA, the CDR3 is TGTGCCAGCAGTTACTCGAGTCCCCTGGGAGGAGAGACCCAGTACTTC. Translating gives CASSYSSPLGGETQYF. The chain uses TRBV6-2 or TRBV6-3 and TRBJ2-5; possible D gene TRBD2, 6 bases. V lost 0 bases to trimming and J lost 4 bases, with 15 bases between them. Germline-derived CDR1 and CDR2 are MNHEY and SVGEGT. There are 16 residues in the CDR3.

Ten or more counts support this clonotype. The rearrangement links TRBV6-5 to TRBJ2-1, with 10 positions matching TRBD2. V trimming: 2 bases; J trimming: 2 bases; junction bases outside the gene matches: 6. The CDR3 totals 17 residues. Germline CDR1 is MNHEY and CDR2 is SVGAGI. The DNA of the CDR3 is TGTGCCAGCAGTTACACCAGGACTAGCGGTCCCTACAATGAGCAGTTCTTC. Protein product: CASSYTRTSGPYNEQFF.

The gene calls are TRBV28 and TRBJ1-5; D is possibly TRBD1 (5 bases). The CDR3 has 15 residues. The germline gives CDR1 MDHEN, CDR2 SYDVKM. Trimming shortened V by 2 bases and J by 7 bases, and 15 bases separated the two germline ends. The CDR3 loop reads CASSLGAWGDQPQHF. The CDR3 nucleotides are TGTGCCAGCAGTTTAGGGGCCTGGGGGGACCAGCCCCAGCATTTT.

The rearrangement uses TRBV12-3 or TRBV12-4 and TRBJ1-1, with D maybe TRBD1 (5 bases). V was cut by 0 bases and J by 5 bases, with 13 bases left in between. This CDR3 region has 15 residues. This chain's CDR3 is CASSLALTGGTEAFF. CDR3 coding DNA: TGTGCCAGCAGTTTAGCGCTAACGGGGGGGACTGAAGCTTTCTTT.

V usage is TRBV20-1 and J usage is TRBJ2-2; D not resolved. Trimming left V 0 bases short and J 7 bases short, with 12 bases between. The germline V gene encodes CDR1 DFQATT and CDR2 SNEGSKA (reference sequence). The CDR3 is 14 amino acids. CDR3 sequence: CSARDIGQLGELFF. The CDR3, as DNA: TGCAGTGCTAGAGATATAGGGCAGCTCGGGGAGCTGTTTTTT.

This clonotype was picked up a small number of times. The rearrangement links TRBV3-1 to TRBJ1-4; 9 nucleotides line up with TRBD1. Per the germline V gene, CDR1 is LGHDT and CDR2 is YNNKEL (reference sequence). The J segment lost 3 bases and the V segment lost 1 base, leaving 3 bases of the junction unmatched. This CDR3 is 16 amino acids long. CDR3 nucleotides: TGTGCCAGCAGCCAAGGGGACAGGGTTGCTAATGAAAAACTGTTTTTT. Its translation: CASSQGDRVANEKLFF.

This clonotype has only a few counts. This sequence joins TRBV30 and TRBJ1-2; D remains unclear. Germline CDR1 reads GTSNPN; CDR2 reads SVGIG (reference sequence). Trimming removed 5 bases from V and 4 bases from J, with 14 bases in between. This CDR3 has 13 amino acids. CDR3 amino acids: CAWRWGESYGYTF. CDR3 nucleotide sequence: TGTGCCTGGCGATGGGGAGAGAGCTATGGCTACACCTTC.

This clonotype has at least ten counts. Here the CDR3 reads CASSYSRYNEQFF. CDR3 bases: TGTGCCAGCAGTTACTCGAGGTACAATGAGCAGTTCTTC. The V gene is TRBV6-6, the J gene TRBJ2-1; no reliable D call. Germline CDR1 reads MNHNY; CDR2 reads SVGAGI (reference sequence). The CDR3 contains 13 residues. The V end was cut by 0 bases, the J end by 4 bases, with 4 bases between.

V usage is TRBV4-1 and J usage is TRBJ2-1; 13 bases fit TRBD2. The CDR3 is 16 amino acids. Germline V gene data show CDR1 as MGHRA and CDR2 as YSYEKL. The V segment lost 4 bases and the J segment 6 bases; nucleotides outside the gene matches: 6. For the CDR3, the DNA is TGCGCCAGCAGCCTTGTACTAGCGGGAGGGCTCAATGAGCAGTTCTTC. The encoded protein is CASSLVLAGGLNEQFF.

This clonotype occurred a few times. A much larger clonotype is one base distant, so this may be a read error. This rearrangement joins TRBV12-3 or TRBV12-4 to TRBJ1-1; perhaps TRBD1 as D (5 bases). The CDR3 runs 16 residues. DNA for the CDR3: TGTGCCAGCGGTTTAGTATCCACTGGGGCAAACACTGAAGCTTTCTTT. Residues: CASGLVSTGANTEAFF.

In its sample, this clonotype was seen many times. The V call is TRBV7-2, the J call TRBJ2-7, with D maybe TRBD1 (6 bases). The germline V and J ends were trimmed by 2 bases and 3 bases, with 11 bases remaining between them. CDR1 and CDR2 from the germline V gene are SGHTA and FQGNSA. The CDR3 consists of 14 residues. The CDR3 DNA follows: TGTGCCAGCAGCTTAATAGGGACACACTACGAGCAGTACTTC. Amino acid sequence: CASSLIGTHYEQYF.

About this clonotype itself: A much more abundant neighbour one base away suggests this may be a read error. This chain joins TRBV28 and TRBJ2-5, with unresolved D. The CDR3 covers 15 residues. Germline CDR1 reads MDHEN; CDR2 reads SYDVKM. CDR3 in amino acids: CAGSLWVVLGETQYF. DNA of the CDR3: TGTGCCGGCAGTTTGTGGGTCGTTTTGGGGGAGACCCAGTACTTC. The variable domain in full, completed from reference TRBV28 and TRBJ2-5, reads DVKVTQSSRYLVKRTGEKVFLECVQDMDHENMFWYRQDPGLGLRLIYFSYDVKMKEKGDIPEGYSVSREKKERFSLILESASTNQTSMYLCAGSLWVVLGETQYFGPGTRLLVL.

The V call is TRBV4-3, the J call TRBJ2-7, with TRBD1 matching over 10 bases. The germline gives CDR1 LGHNA, CDR2 YSLEER. After removal of 0 bases from V and 3 bases from J, the junction contained 5 bases not matched to a gene. This CDR3 spans 16 amino acids. Here the CDR3 reads CASSQDVGQGVYEQYF. CDR3 sequence (DNA): TGCGCCAGCAGCCAAGATGTCGGACAGGGGGTCTACGAGCAGTACTTC.